The following is a TCR beta chain sequence with its context. Its antigen remains unidentified. Sample time point: after neoadjuvant nivolumab, at surgical resection. CDR3 length equals 15 residues. Trimming took off 6 bases at V and 1 base at J, with 15 bases between the two ends. Germline-derived CDR1 and CDR2 are MNHEY and SVGAGI. The record originates from a study of neoadjuvant anti-PD-1 for oral cavity cancer. General study points: Higher pretreatment blood Treg/Th17 ratios correlated with higher pretreatment blood and lower post-treatment tumor TCRbeta clonality.

Libraries were prepared by immunoSEQ multiplex PCR; TCRdb keeps only in-frame clonotypes and omits some of them. The sample holds some 70,000 clones, approximately 85% seen once. The clonotype originates from a person aged 35 to 85 with oral cavity squamous cell carcinoma. The sequenced sample was PBMCs, obtained after nivolumab (anti-PD-1) treatment. The chain has TRBV6-5 and TRBJ1-1; weak D call: TRBD1 (6 bases). CDR3 sequence reads: CASRPQGNGNTEAFF. CDR3 coding DNA: TGTGCCAGCAGGCCACAGGGAAATGGGAACACTGAAGCTTTCTTT.